The rows below give T cell receptor beta chains drawn from one sample of a study of blood T cells in healthy people across ages. Using its own MiXCR run on the 5' RACE reads, TCRdb lists one record per CDR3 protein. The sample lists approximately 1.5 million distinct CDR3 sequences, 30% to 40% occurring once. The specimen was blood. The receptor source for this set is a woman aged 25-40 years in good health. Both conserved end residues are part of each CDR3. D genes are given only for firm matches. Not every row has a clone size; where given, it reads once, few, many or a size class.

once	TRBV29-1	TRBJ1-2	NA	CSVDLGRICGYTF	TGCAGCGTTGATTTGGGCCGGATCTGTGGCTACACCTTC
NA	TRBV2	TRBJ2-6	NA	CASSERGREDGANVLTF	TGTGCCAGCAGTGAACGGGGGCGGGAAGACGGGGCCAACGTCCTGACTTTC
few	TRBV9	TRBJ1-2	NA	CASTPGGRSSHYGYTF	TGTGCCAGCACCCCCGGGGGACGGTCGTCACACTATGGCTACACCTTC
NA	TRBV10-3	TRBJ2-5	NA	CATQGVEETQYF	TGTGCCACACAAGGGGTTGAGGAGACCCAGTACTTC
NA	TRBV12-3/TRBV12-4	TRBJ2-4	TRBD1	CASSPGTVHGQYF	TGTGCCAGCAGTCCCGGGACAGTTCACGGGCAGTACTTC
few	TRBV13	TRBJ2-1	TRBD2	CASSLLLAGEVNNEQFF	TGTGCCAGCAGCTTATTATTAGCGGGAGAGGTAAACAATGAGCAGTTCTTC
NA	TRBV2	TRBJ2-1	NA	CASKLRVPANNEQFF	TGTGCCAGCAAGCTCAGGGTCCCCGCAAACAATGAGCAGTTCTTC
few	TRBV6-1	TRBJ2-1	NA	CASSDSGGTEQFF	TGTGCCAGCAGTGACTCGGGCGGTACAGAGCAGTTCTTC
NA	TRBV28	TRBJ1-1	NA	CASSPPGGSNTEAFF	TGTGCCAGCAGTCCGCCCGGTGGCAGTAACACTGAAGCTTTCTTT
NA	TRBV7-9	TRBJ2-3	NA	CASSSPFAGDTQYF	TGTGCCAGCAGCTCCCCATTCGCCGGGGATACGCAGTATTTT
many	TRBV4-1	TRBJ2-7	NA	CASSQDLSPRPRAESGKQYF	TGCGCCAGCAGCCAAGATCTTTCCCCCAGGCCCCGCGCAGAATCTGGGAAGCAGTACTTC
NA	TRBV3-1	TRBJ2-6	TRBD1	CASSPQTGRRSGANVLTF	TGTGCCAGCAGCCCTCAGACAGGGCGGAGATCTGGGGCCAACGTCCTGACTTTC
NA	TRBV2	TRBJ2-3	TRBD2	CASSIAGIQDTQYF	TGTGCCAGCAGCATAGCGGGAATTCAAGATACGCAGTATTTT
NA	TRBV3-1	TRBJ2-1	TRBD1	CASSPGTGILNEQFF	TGTGCCAGCAGCCCCGGGACAGGGATACTCAATGAGCAGTTCTTC
NA	TRBV5-1	TRBJ2-3	TRBD2	CASSVPGLAGGFTDTQYF	TGCGCCAGCAGCGTCCCGGGACTAGCGGGGGGTTTCACAGATACGCAGTATTTT
many	TRBV25-1	TRBJ1-2	NA	CASSEGENYGYTF	TGTGCCAGCAGTGAAGGGGAGAACTATGGCTACACCTTC
few	TRBV5-6	TRBJ1-2	TRBD1	CASSTGTGAPRRYGYTF	TGTGCCAGCAGCACCGGGACAGGGGCCCCCCGGAGATATGGCTACACCTTC
NA	TRBV30	TRBJ2-7	NA	CAWSVSGFPYEQYF	TGTGCCTGGAGTGTATCGGGGTTTCCCTACGAGCAGTACTTC
NA	TRBV6-1	TRBJ1-2	NA	CASSDYGGWGYTF	TGTGCCAGCAGTGATTATGGGGGGTGGGGCTACACCTTC
NA	TRBV6-2/TRBV6-3	TRBJ2-1	NA	CASSYSRLAVNNEQFF	TGTGCCAGCAGTTACTCGAGGCTAGCTGTCAACAATGAGCAGTTCTTC
many	TRBV27	TRBJ2-1	TRBD1	CASSSGGEQFF	TGTGCCAGCAGTTCAGGGGGTGAGCAGTTCTTC
once	TRBV6-2/TRBV6-3	TRBJ2-5	TRBD2	CASSSTGLAGSQETQYF	TGTGCCAGCAGTTCCACGGGACTAGCGGGGTCACAAGAGACCCAGTACTTC
NA	TRBV9	TRBJ2-1	NA	CASSVLSGTYNEQFF	TGTGCCAGCAGCGTTCTCTCCGGGACCTACAATGAGCAGTTCTTC
NA	TRBV7-2	TRBJ2-7	NA	CASSSNRGGYEQYF	TGTGCCAGCAGCTCCAACAGGGGAGGATACGAGCAGTACTTC
few	TRBV20-1	TRBJ2-1	NA	CSASGDVVSNEQFF	TGCAGTGCTAGTGGGGACGTCGTCTCAAATGAGCAGTTCTTC
NA	TRBV9	TRBJ2-3	NA	CASSVGIRDTQYF	TGTGCCAGCAGCGTAGGAATCCGGGATACGCAGTATTTT
few	TRBV27	TRBJ1-2	NA	CASSSHRGGYGYTF	TGTGCCAGCAGTTCCCATAGAGGGGGCTATGGCTACACCTTC
NA	TRBV20-1	TRBJ1-5	NA	CSAREAVGNQPQHF	TGCAGTGCTAGAGAAGCCGTTGGTAATCAGCCCCAGCATTTT
few	TRBV10-3	TRBJ2-1	TRBD2	CAISARDYTGRNEQFF	TGTGCCATCAGTGCCCGGGACTACACTGGGAGAAATGAGCAGTTCTTC
NA	TRBV12-3/TRBV12-4	TRBJ2-2	NA	CASSGDTPTSLYGELFF	TGTGCCAGCAGCGGGGACACCCCCACCTCTTTGTATGGGGAGCTGTTTTTT
NA	TRBV2	TRBJ1-1	NA	CASRGRGVEAFF	TGTGCCAGCAGGGGGCGAGGGGTTGAAGCTTTCTTT
NA	TRBV5-1	TRBJ2-7	NA	CASSGHLRGVTYEQYF	TGCGCCAGCAGCGGACACCTCAGGGGGGTCACCTACGAGCAGTACTTC
few	TRBV7-9	TRBJ2-7	NA	CASSSRAGGIYEQYF	TGTGCCAGCAGCTCCCGCGCGGGCGGCATTTACGAGCAGTACTTC
NA	TRBV11-2	TRBJ2-7	TRBD1	CASRAGTGGNYEQYF	TGTGCCAGCAGAGCAGGGACAGGGGGGAACTACGAGCAGTACTTC
NA	TRBV30	TRBJ2-5	NA	CAWSVLGGPVEAQYF	TGTGCCTGGAGTGTTCTCGGGGGGCCGGTCGAGGCCCAGTACTTC
few	TRBV11-2	TRBJ2-7	TRBD1	CASSSAGGYSYEQYF	TGTGCCAGCAGCTCGGCAGGGGGCTACTCCTACGAGCAGTACTTC
NA	TRBV28	TRBJ2-6	NA	CASSFVHPSSGANVLTF	TGTGCCAGCAGTTTCGTACACCCAAGCTCTGGGGCCAACGTCCTGACTTTC
few	TRBV24-1	TRBJ2-3	NA	CATSDLLAQGTDTQYF	TGTGCCACCAGTGATTTGCTAGCTCAAGGCACAGATACGCAGTATTTT
few	TRBV4-1	TRBJ2-5	NA	CASSQISRRLPGETQYF	TGCGCCAGCAGCCAGATATCCCGGAGACTACCCGGGGAGACCCAGTACTTC
few	TRBV28	TRBJ1-2	NA	CASSLTPTYGYTF	TGTGCCAGCAGTTTGACTCCGACTTATGGCTACACCTTC
NA	TRBV4-2	TRBJ2-1	NA	CASSQKIRGEQFF	TGTGCCAGCAGCCAAAAAATCAGGGGTGAGCAGTTCTTC
few	TRBV13	TRBJ2-5	NA	CASSSQGEKETQYF	TGTGCCAGCAGCTCACAGGGAGAGAAAGAGACCCAGTACTTC
NA	TRBV7-2	TRBJ2-5	NA	CASSRRSETQYF	TGTGCCAGCAGCCGCCGAAGCGAGACCCAGTACTTC
NA	TRBV3-1	TRBJ1-2	TRBD1	CASSRVQGAFDGYTF	TGTGCCAGCAGCCGAGTCCAGGGGGCGTTTGATGGCTACACCTTC
NA	TRBV24-1	TRBJ2-3	NA	CATSDVVGTNTQYF	TGTGCCACCAGTGATGTAGTAGGTACTAATACGCAGTATTTT
NA	TRBV7-2	TRBJ1-1	NA	CASSFMGGALDTEAFF	TGTGCCAGCAGCTTTATGGGGGGCGCGTTAGATACTGAAGCTTTCTTT
few	TRBV3-1	TRBJ2-6	NA	CASSQDSRGGGANVLTF	TGTGCCAGCAGCCAAGATTCGCGGGGAGGTGGGGCCAACGTCCTGACTTTC
few	TRBV2	TRBJ1-5	NA	CASRRDGLSNQPQHF	TGTGCCAGCAGAAGGGACGGACTTAGCAATCAGCCCCAGCATTTT
NA	TRBV27	TRBJ2-7	NA	CASMLQLGSYEQYF	TGTGCCAGCATGCTACAACTTGGGTCCTACGAGCAGTACTTC
few	TRBV2	TRBJ2-3	NA	CASSDGVGRTDTQYF	TGTGCCAGCAGTGATGGGGTCGGTAGAACAGATACGCAGTATTTT
few	TRBV6-5	TRBJ2-7	NA	CASSDPPGEQYF	TGTGCCAGCAGTGACCCCCCAGGCGAGCAGTACTTC
many	TRBV29-1	TRBJ2-7	TRBD2	CSVVSLAGGEQYF	TGCAGCGTTGTGTCTCTAGCGGGAGGCGAGCAGTACTTC
NA	TRBV20-1	TRBJ2-7	NA	CSARDPARFVEQYF	TGCAGTGCTAGAGATCCCGCTCGGTTCGTCGAGCAGTACTTC